This T cell receptor (beta chain) is drawn from a study of post-analysis software for immune sequencing data. As for this clonotype: Its antigen is unknown.

Points from the study as a whole: TRBV5-6, TRBV5-1 and TRBV20-1 belonged to a set of about five TRBV segments that were more frequent in patients than controls.

Carried by the TCR beta cDNA libraries were unique molecular identifiers. Each CDR3 protein is one row after TCRdb ran MiXCR on the PCR reads. There are about 540,000 distinct CDR3 sequences in the sample; 30% to 40% occur only once, and 5% to 6% lies in the top ten. V was clipped by 1 base and J by 5 bases, with 14 bases between them. The CDR3 covers 15 residues. Germline CDR1 reads SGHAT; CDR2 reads FQNNGV. Sequencing was done on a sample of blood. The sequence derives from a girl younger than 18 with multiple sclerosis. The chain couples TRBV11-2 to TRBJ2-5; D is perhaps TRBD1 (7 bases). DNA of the CDR3: TGTGCCAGCAGCTTAGGGGCAGGGGGGCCGGAGACCCAGTACTTC. This codes for CASSLGAGGPETQYF.